This T cell receptor beta chain derives from a study of identical twins. Study results and caveats: Twins shared beta out-of-frame sequences in excess, but this excess was weaker.

A universal primer site was created by template switching, with the cDNA bearing unique molecular identifiers. MiXCR was run by TCRdb on the 5' RACE reads, yielding one entry per CDR3 protein. The table includes 500,000 to 650,000 distinct CDR3 sequences, 20% to 25% detected once. Comments on this clonotype: Its matching antigen is unknown.

CDR1 and CDR2 (germline): LGHNA, YNFKEQ. V shed 0 bases, J shed 5 bases, and the junction held 8 bases outside the gene matches. This CDR3 is built from 17 residues. These data also formed part of another study, on yellow fever vaccine responses in identical twins.

This TCR derives from a woman aged 18 to 35 in good health. The sequencing sample was made of CD4+ T cells sorted from blood. The rearrangement joins TRBV4-2 to TRBJ2-7; 12 positions match TRBD2. CDR3 bases: TGTGCCAGCAGCCAAGAGGAGACTAGCGGGAGAACCCACGAGCAGTACTTC. This translates into CASSQEETSGRTHEQYF.